The clone carrying this TCR beta chain was counted a few times. The sample originates from a study of blood T cell repertoires in COVID-19. Study as a whole: PBMCs, B-cell-depleted T cells, or T cells provided the cDNA or gDNA that made up the material.

Per the study methods: The assay estimated nucleated cells by amplifying reference gene primers. Repertoires were generated with immunoSEQ multiplex PCR, while TCRdb's copy carries only in-frame clones and drops some. The V and J calls and clone size come from that table; D and trimming were worked out from the DNA. The sample has about 240,000 clones; more than 75% are singletons. Across about two dozen US areas, participants ranged in age from 18 to 89 years. Participant-reported clinical history was the basis for cohort assignment. Per the germline V gene, CDR1 is KGHDR and CDR2 is SFDVKD. The CDR3 covers 14 residues. The V and J ends lost 5 bases and 0 bases respectively, with 7 bases between them.

This chain joins TRBV24-1 and TRBJ1-5, with D unresolved. This clonotype was sampled from a woman in her 40s with acute COVID-19. What was sequenced was PBMCs or T cells enriched from blood (not recorded which). CDR3 DNA: TGTGCCACCAGTGTCGCAGATAGCAATCAGCCCCAGCATTTT. Its translation: CATSVADSNQPQHF.